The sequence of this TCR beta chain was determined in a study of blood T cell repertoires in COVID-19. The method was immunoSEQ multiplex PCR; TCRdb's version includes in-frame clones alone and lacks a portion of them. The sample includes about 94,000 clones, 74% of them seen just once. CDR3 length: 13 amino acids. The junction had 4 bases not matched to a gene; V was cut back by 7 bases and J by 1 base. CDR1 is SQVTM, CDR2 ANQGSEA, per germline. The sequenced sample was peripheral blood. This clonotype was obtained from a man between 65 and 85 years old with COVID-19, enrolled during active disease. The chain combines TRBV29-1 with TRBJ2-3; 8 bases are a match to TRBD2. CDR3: CSGGLAGTDTQYF. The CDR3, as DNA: TGCAGCGGAGGACTAGCCGGCACAGATACGCAGTATTTT.